The 23 T cell receptor beta chains in this list originate from one sample, sequenced in a study of T cell repertoires in cytomegalovirus infection. TCRdb re-analysed the reads in MiXCR, keeping a single row per CDR3 protein. This table has over 85,000 distinct CDR3 sequences, about 15% appearing once. The source material was PBMCs. The source is a human donor in good health (CMV status not recorded). Some clones in this sample may be carry-over from other donors' samples.

This clonotype was found many times. The chain links TRBV12-3 or TRBV12-4 to TRBJ2-3, with D uncertain. The CDR3 consists of 15 residues. Trimming cost V 7 bases and J 0 bases, with 14 bases left between them. CDR3 sequence: CASKALSTSTDTQYF. CDR3 in DNA: TGTGCCAGCAAGGCTCTTTCGACAAGCACAGATACGCAGTATTTT.

This clonotype has ten or more counts. The chain carries TRBV20-1 and TRBJ1-5, with D tentatively TRBD1 (6 bases). Germline values: CDR1 DFQATT, CDR2 SNEGSKA (reference sequence). Trimming removed 4 bases at V and 0 bases at J, with 13 bases between. CDR3 length: 15 residues. The CDR3, as DNA: TGCAGTGCTATCGGACAGCTCAATAGCAATCAGCCCCAGCATTTT. Protein: CSAIGQLNSNQPQHF.

This clonotype was counted at least ten times. This chain joins TRBV7-2 and TRBJ2-2; D is ambiguous. Trimming stripped 4 bases from V and 6 bases from J, with 15 bases between. This CDR3 comprises 15 residues. The germline gives CDR1 SGHTA, CDR2 FQGNSA. The CDR3 region has the DNA TGTGCCAGCAGCTCTATGATGACTGTGCCCGGGGAGCTGTTTTTT. Its protein product is CASSSMMTVPGELFF.

The sample holds many counts of this clonotype. This chain links TRBV7-2 with TRBJ1-2; D remains ambiguous. The CDR3 spans 12 residues. Germline loops: CDR1 SGHTA, CDR2 FQGNSA. The ends were cut back, 3 bases at V and 4 bases at J, with 6 bases in the middle. For the CDR3, the DNA is TGTGCCAGCAGCTTCCACCCCTATGGCTACACCTTC. Translating gives CASSFHPYGYTF.

This clonotype was recorded at least ten times. The CDR3 here is CASSLDPFPGAYGYTF. CDR3 nucleotide sequence: TGTGCCAGCAGCTTAGACCCCTTCCCGGGGGCTTATGGCTACACCTTC. The J gene is TRBJ1-2, the V gene TRBV7-2, with TRBD1 as a possible D gene (6 bases). The CDR3 length is 16 residues. Germline V lookup: CDR1 SGHTA, CDR2 FQGNSA. V was cut by 1 base and J by 5 bases, with 17 bases left in between.

The sample holds a few counts of this clonotype. The DNA for the CDR3 is TGTGCCAGCATGGCGGGGGCGGGGACAGATACGCAGTATTTT. This translates into CASMAGAGTDTQYF. J is TRBJ2-3 and V is TRBV5-5, with D possibly being TRBD2 (7 bases). Germline values: CDR1 SGHKS, CDR2 YYEKEE (reference sequence). V lost 6 bases to trimming and J lost 3 bases, with 14 bases between them. CDR3 length equals 14 residues.

This clonotype was detected many times. This chain links TRBV28 with TRBJ1-6, with D tentatively TRBD1 (6 bases). Germline lookup yields CDR1 MDHEN and CDR2 SYDVKM. CDR3 length: 13 residues. Trimming stripped 6 bases from V and 10 bases from J, with 13 bases between. The CDR3 DNA follows: TGTGCCAGCAGCCGCAGGGGAGGATCACCCCTCCACTTT. It codes for CASSRRGGSPLHF.

This clonotype has ten or more counts. The chain is built from TRBV7-2 and TRBJ2-5, with 8 bases that match TRBD1. This CDR3 has 15 residues. The trim removed 4 bases at V and 5 bases at J, leaving 9 bases unmatched. Germline V lookup: CDR1 SGHTA, CDR2 FQGNSA. As DNA, the CDR3 is TGTGCCAGCAGCTGGATCGACAGGGGAAGGGAGACCCAGTACTTC. It yields the protein CASSWIDRGRETQYF.

This clonotype was picked up a small number of times. The V and J genes are TRBV6-2 or TRBV6-3 and TRBJ1-5; 7 bases match TRBD1. V lost 6 bases, J lost 6 bases, and 8 bases stayed unmatched. The CDR3 runs to 14 residues. Germline V gives CDR1 MNHEY, CDR2 SVGEGT. CDR3 in DNA: TGTGCCAGCAGGGATGGACAGGTTCTTCAGCCCCAGCATTTT. It yields the protein CASRDGQVLQPQHF.

This CDR3 reads CASSHRSLTGKRDEQYF. Written as DNA, the CDR3 is TGTGCCAGCAGCCATCGCAGCCTCACAGGGAAACGGGACGAGCAGTACTTC. The rearrangement joins TRBV3-1 to TRBJ2-7; D is possibly TRBD1 (6 bases). The germline gives CDR1 LGHDT, CDR2 YNNKEL (reference sequence). The CDR3 consists of 17 residues. V lost 3 bases and J lost 5, with 23 bases in between.

This clonotype was seen a few times. V is TRBV29-1 and J is TRBJ1-5; 9 bases agree with TRBD1. The CDR3 loop spans 14 amino acids. V gave up 7 bases and J gave up 7 bases; unmatched junction bases: 11. CDR1 is SQVTM, CDR2 ANQGSEA, per germline. The CDR3 protein is CSAGQGPTGQPQHF. CDR3 DNA: TGCAGCGCTGGACAGGGGCCGACGGGACAGCCCCAGCATTTT.

A single count supports this clonotype. V usage is TRBV11-2 and J usage is TRBJ2-3; 7 bases map to TRBD1. Looked up from germline, CDR1 is SGHAT and CDR2 is FQNNGV. V was clipped by 1 base and J by 2 bases; unmatched bases: 6. The CDR3 has 16 amino acids. The CDR3 nucleotides are TGTGCCAGCAGCTTAGTAGGGGGCTTATCCACAGATACGCAGTATTTT. Its protein product is CASSLVGGLSTDTQYF. The full variable domain, rest sourced from reference TRBV11-2 and TRBJ2-3, is EAGVAQSPRYKIIEKRQSVAFWCNPISGHATLYWYQQILGQGPKLLIQFQNNGVVDDSQLPKDRFSAERLKGVDSTLKIQPAKLEDSAVYLCASSLVGGLSTDTQYFGPGTRLTVL.

The genes are TRBV10-2 and TRBJ1-1; no clear D gene. The CDR3 length is 12 residues. Trimming took off 0 bases at V and 4 bases at J, with 3 bases between the two ends. Germline assignment: CDR1 WSHSY and CDR2 SAAADI. The CDR3 reads CASSESPTEAFF. CDR3 coding DNA: TGCGCCAGCAGTGAGTCCCCCACTGAAGCTTTCTTT.

The chain couples TRBV18 to TRBJ2-1; perhaps D is TRBD1 or TRBD2 (7 bases each). Germline assignment: CDR1 KGHSH and CDR2 LQKENI. V was cut by 3 bases and J by 8 bases, with 17 bases left in between. CDR3 length: 15 amino acids. The CDR3 reads CASSPRAAGGDEQFF. Here the CDR3 DNA reads TGTGCCAGCTCACCTCGGGCAGCAGGGGGGGATGAGCAGTTCTTC.

This clonotype was seen only a few times. The rearrangement links TRBV7-2 to TRBJ2-1; TRBD1 aligns across 7 bases. V shed 1 base and J 7 bases; nucleotides not matched to a gene: 10. Germline loops: CDR1 SGHTA, CDR2 FQGNSA. The CDR3 sequence is 16 residues long. This CDR3 is CASSLVTWWDSNEQFF. The CDR3 DNA follows: TGTGCCAGCAGCTTAGTAACCTGGTGGGACAGTAATGAGCAGTTCTTC.

There are a few counts of this clonotype. This rearrangement joins TRBV2 to TRBJ1-1; no firm D call. In germline, CDR1 is SNHLY, CDR2 FYNNEI. The CDR3 covers 15 residues. Trimming took off 3 bases at V and 1 base at J, with 12 bases between the two ends. DNA for the CDR3: TGTGCCAGCAGTGATCCCATGCGGCAGAACACTGAAGCTTTCTTT. Translation: CASSDPMRQNTEAFF.

V usage is TRBV28 and J usage is TRBJ1-4; 8 nucleotides line up with TRBD1. The CDR3 runs 15 residues. Germline CDR1 reads MDHEN; CDR2 reads SYDVKM. V was clipped by 4 bases and J by 10 bases; unmatched bases: 11. The CDR3, as DNA: TGTGCCAGCAGTTCATCCCCGGACAGGGAAGGAAAACTGTTTTTT. Protein sequence: CASSSSPDREGKLFF.

This clonotype was recorded many times. V gene TRBV7-2 combines with J gene TRBJ2-7; 9 nucleotides line up with TRBD1. CDR3 length equals 13 residues. CDR1 SGHTA and CDR2 FQGNSA come from the germline V gene. V shed 5 bases, J shed 7 bases, and the junction held 6 bases outside the gene matches. The CDR3 loop reads CASSLNRGREQYF. The CDR3 DNA is TGTGCCAGCAGCCTTAACAGGGGGCGTGAGCAGTACTTC.

For this clonotype: A much bigger clone sits one base away, suggesting this may be a read error. J is TRBJ1-2 and V is TRBV7-2, with TRBD1 matching over 9 bases. CDR1 is SGHTA and CDR2 is FQGNSA in the germline V gene. The CDR3 sequence is 16 residues long. V was clipped by 5 bases and J by 8 bases; unmatched bases: 15. The DNA for the CDR3 is TGTGCCAGCAGCCGGGTAGAGATACAGGGGGCGCGCGGCTACACCTTC. Its protein is CASSRVEIQGARGYTF.

This clonotype came up many times. This chain uses TRBV7-2 with TRBJ2-5; a weak D match, TRBD1 (6 bases). V lost 5 bases and J 5 bases, leaving 21 bases between the germline ends. Germline V gives CDR1 SGHTA, CDR2 FQGNSA. This CDR3 has 16 amino acids. This CDR3 is CASSPSIQGGTETQYF. CDR3 bases: TGTGCCAGCAGCCCTTCAATACAGGGTGGGACGGAGACCCAGTACTTC.

This clonotype was found many times. The chain couples TRBV28 to TRBJ1-2, with TRBD1 matching 9 bases. This CDR3 has 15 amino acids. Germline CDR1 MDHEN, CDR2 SYDVKM. V gave up 3 bases and J gave up 4 bases; unmatched junction bases: 6. CDR3 coding DNA: TGTGCCAGCAGTTTTACGGGACAGGGTGTCTATGGCTACACCTTC. It encodes CASSFTGQGVYGYTF.

This clonotype was picked up many times. CDR3 loop: CASSLAGLGGSSNQPQHF. CDR3 coding DNA: TGTGCCAGCAGCTTAGCGGGTTTGGGGGGTTCTAGCAATCAGCCCCAGCATTTT. V gene TRBV7-2 combines with J gene TRBJ1-5, with D perhaps TRBD1 (5 bases). Germline CDR1 reads SGHTA; CDR2 reads FQGNSA. Deletions cut 0 bases from V and 0 bases from J, with 15 bases between. The CDR3 is 18 amino acids.

This clonotype showed up just a few times. The CDR3, as DNA: TGTGCCAGCAGCACCTGGACAGGGACGATCCAAAACATTCAGTACTTC. It encodes CASSTWTGTIQNIQYF. This sequence joins TRBV7-4 and TRBJ2-4; 8 bases are a match to TRBD1. With V trimmed by 5 bases and J by 5 bases, 11 bases remained unmatched. Germline CDR1 and CDR2: SGHVT and SQSDAQ. The CDR3 extends over 16 amino acids.